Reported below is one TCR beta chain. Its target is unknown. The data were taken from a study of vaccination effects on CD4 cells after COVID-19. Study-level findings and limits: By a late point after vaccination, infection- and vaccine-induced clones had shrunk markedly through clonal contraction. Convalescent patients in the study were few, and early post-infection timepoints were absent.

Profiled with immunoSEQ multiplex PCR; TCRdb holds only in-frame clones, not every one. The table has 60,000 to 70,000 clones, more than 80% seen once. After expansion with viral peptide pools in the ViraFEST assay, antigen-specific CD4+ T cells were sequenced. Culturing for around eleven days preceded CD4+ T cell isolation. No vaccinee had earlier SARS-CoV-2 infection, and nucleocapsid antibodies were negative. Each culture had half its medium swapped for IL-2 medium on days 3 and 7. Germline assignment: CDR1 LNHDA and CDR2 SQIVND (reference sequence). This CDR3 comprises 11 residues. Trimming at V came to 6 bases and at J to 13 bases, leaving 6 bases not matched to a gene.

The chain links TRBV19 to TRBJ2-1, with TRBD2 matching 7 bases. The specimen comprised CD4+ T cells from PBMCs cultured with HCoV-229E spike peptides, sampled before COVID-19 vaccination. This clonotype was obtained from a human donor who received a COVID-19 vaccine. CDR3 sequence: CASSESGAQFF. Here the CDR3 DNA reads TGTGCCAGTAGCGAAAGCGGGGCACAGTTCTTC.